Following are 25 T cell receptor beta chains from one sample sequenced in a study of blood T cell repertoires in COVID-19. TCRdb's copy holds only in-frame clones and misses some; the assay was immunoSEQ multiplex PCR. There are some 71,000 clones in the sample; roughly 88% occur only once, and 2% lies in the top ten. The specimen was peripheral blood. These receptor sequences come from a man aged 25 to 40 with acute or convalescent COVID-19.

V and J are TRBV6-2 or TRBV6-3 and TRBJ1-1, with D possibly TRBD1 on 5 matching bases. This CDR3 is built from 15 residues. Germline assignment: CDR1 MNHEY and CDR2 SVGEGT. The V end was cut by 5 bases, the J end by 3 bases, with 16 bases between. DNA of the CDR3: TGTGCCAGCAGTGCCCCGGAGGGGCTCCACACTGAAGCTTTCTTT. Translated: CASSAPEGLHTEAFF.

The CDR3 sequence is CASSHRTRDNEQFF. For the CDR3, the DNA is TGCGCCAGCAGCCATCGCACCAGGGATAATGAGCAGTTCTTC. The chain links TRBV4-1 to TRBJ2-1; tentatively, D is TRBD1 (5 bases). CDR1 and CDR2 (germline): MGHRA, YSYEKL. V lost 3 bases to trimming and J lost 7 bases, with 13 bases between them. The CDR3 sequence is 14 residues long.

This chain links TRBV2 with TRBJ1-2; a weak D match, TRBD1 (5 bases). The germline V gene encodes CDR1 SNHLY and CDR2 FYNNEI. With 4 bases removed from V and 2 bases from J, the gap between germline ends came to 14 bases. The CDR3 is 15 amino acids. The CDR3 DNA reads as TGTGCCAGCAGTGTCATGGGGGGGAGGAACTATGGCTACACCTTC. It translates to CASSVMGGRNYGYTF.

The chain links TRBV7-6 to TRBJ1-2, with 8 bases identical to TRBD1. Germline CDR1 SGHVS, CDR2 FNYEAQ. The CDR3 spans 16 residues. The trim removed 5 bases at V and 7 bases at J, leaving 15 bases unmatched. As DNA, the CDR3 is TGTGCCAGCAGCCGCTTGGACGGACAGGGTACAGGTGGCTACACCTTC. It codes for CASSRLDGQGTGGYTF. Together with reference TRBV7-6 and TRBJ1-2, the CDR3 gives the full variable domain: GAGVSQSPRYKVTKRGQDVALRCDPISGHVSLYWYRQALGQGPEFLTYFNYEAQQDKSGLPNDRFSAERPEGSISTLTIQRTEQRDSAMYRCASSRLDGQGTGGYTFGSGTRLTVV.

V and J are TRBV7-2 and TRBJ2-6; unclear D gene. The length of the CDR3 is 15 residues. The V end was cut by 6 bases, the J end by 0 bases, with 9 bases between. From germline, CDR1 is SGHTA and CDR2 FQGNSA. The chain's CDR3 is CASRSSSSGANVLTF. CDR3 coding DNA: TGTGCCAGCAGGTCAAGTAGCTCTGGGGCCAACGTCCTGACTTTC.

The chain employs TRBV20-1 and TRBJ2-1, with unresolved D. CDR1 and CDR2 (germline): DFQATT, SNEGSKA (reference sequence). The V end was cut by 3 bases, the J end by 0 bases, with 18 bases between. The CDR3 totals 17 residues. This CDR3 is CSASRPGATGSYNEQFF. The CDR3 DNA reads as TGCAGTGCTAGTAGACCCGGAGCCACCGGCTCCTACAATGAGCAGTTCTTC.

The chain couples TRBV5-5 to TRBJ1-5; no definite D call. This CDR3 contains 13 residues. V lost 4 bases and J lost 3, with 8 bases in between. Germline V CDR1 and CDR2: SGHKS, YYEKEE (reference sequence). The CDR3 DNA reads as TGTGCCAGCAGCCTACAGATCAATCAGCCCCAGCATTTT. This encodes CASSLQINQPQHF.

The chain joins TRBV14 to TRBJ1-3; D remains ambiguous. Germline V gives CDR1 SGHDN, CDR2 FVKESK. The CDR3 has 15 amino acids. V lost 4 bases to trimming and J lost 0 bases, with 10 bases between them. The CDR3 sequence: CASSRYGSSGNTIYF. The CDR3 DNA is TGTGCCAGCAGCCGATATGGCAGCTCTGGAAACACCATATATTTT.

The gene calls are TRBV20-1 and TRBJ1-2; D is ambiguous. V lost 3 bases and J lost 0, with 5 bases in between. The CDR3 is made up of 12 amino acids. From germline, CDR1 is DFQATT and CDR2 SNEGSKA (reference sequence). Here the CDR3 reads CSASSANYGYTF. CDR3 in DNA: TGCAGTGCTAGTTCAGCTAACTATGGCTACACCTTC.

The V gene is TRBV2, the J gene TRBJ1-1, with D uncertain. Germline assignment: CDR1 SNHLY and CDR2 FYNNEI. The CDR3 loop spans 12 amino acids. Trimming shortened V by 3 bases and J by 3 bases, and 5 bases separated the two germline ends. Here the CDR3 DNA reads TGTGCCAGCAGTGACAGATACACTGAAGCTTTCTTT. Amino acids: CASSDRYTEAFF.

This clone was detected only a few times. The chain uses TRBV6-5 and TRBJ2-2; no clear D gene. Germline assignment: CDR1 MNHEY and CDR2 SVGAGI. The germline V and J ends were trimmed by 4 bases and 3 bases, with 9 bases remaining between them. The CDR3 runs 14 residues. The CDR3 sequence is CASSFNFDTGELFF. The DNA of the CDR3 is TGTGCCAGCAGTTTCAACTTCGACACCGGGGAGCTGTTTTTT.

V gene TRBV4-1 combines with J gene TRBJ1-1, with D unresolved. CDR1 MGHRA and CDR2 YSYEKL come from the germline V gene. Trimming removed 0 bases at V and 0 bases at J, with 11 bases between. The CDR3 sequence is 16 residues long. In DNA form, the CDR3 reads TGCGCCAGCAGCCAAGATTGGGCGTCCATGAACACTGAAGCTTTCTTT. Translation: CASSQDWASMNTEAFF.

This chain links TRBV5-3 with TRBJ2-5, with 11 bases lining up with TRBD1. TRBV5-3 is reported as an ORF; its role is uncertain. Trimming removed 4 bases from V and 5 bases from J; junction bases left unmatched: 10. CDR3 size: 16 residues. CDR3 DNA sequence: TGTGCCAGAAGCCCACGGACAGGGGGCGAGGCGGAGACCCAGTACTTC. Translated: CARSPRTGGEAETQYF.

J is TRBJ2-2 and V is TRBV7-8; maybe TRBD2 (6 bases). This CDR3 has 16 residues. The V end lost 5 bases, the J end lost 4 bases, and 17 bases lay between the germline ends. The germline gives CDR1 SGHVS, CDR2 FQNEAQ. The CDR3 protein is CASSKSWGVGTGELFF. DNA of the CDR3: TGTGCCAGCAGCAAAAGTTGGGGGGTAGGCACCGGGGAGCTGTTTTTT.

The genes are TRBV23-1 and TRBJ1-1; 8 nucleotides line up with TRBD1. TRBV23-1 is filed as an ORF, its function uncertain. V shed 7 bases and J 3 bases; nucleotides not matched to a gene: 16. CDR3 size: 17 residues. The chain's CDR3 is CASNAKPGQGQYTEAFF. The CDR3 nucleotides read TGCGCCAGCAACGCGAAGCCCGGACAGGGACAATACACTGAAGCTTTCTTT.

The rearrangement links TRBV12-5 to TRBJ1-2; D might be TRBD1 (6 bases). The V gene's germline CDR1 is LGHNT and CDR2 FRNRAP. The CDR3 is 17 residues long. Trimming left V 7 bases short and J 4 bases short, with 25 bases between. Written as DNA, the CDR3 is TGTGCTAGTGCCTCAGAAACGGGGGGCCTATGGGTCTATGGCTACACCTTC. This gives the protein CASASETGGLWVYGYTF.

As for this clone: The identical CDR3 is also encoded by other nucleotide sequences in the sample. The rearrangement uses TRBV9 and TRBJ1-2, with D perhaps TRBD1 (6 bases). This CDR3 is built from 12 residues. Trimming left V 3 bases short and J 6 bases short, with 9 bases between. Germline V lookup: CDR1 SGDLS, CDR2 YYNGEE. CDR3 amino acids: CASSAEGDGYTF. The CDR3 nucleotides are TGTGCCAGCAGCGCAGAGGGGGATGGCTACACCTTC.

The chain joins TRBV27 to TRBJ1-2; the match to TRBD1 covers 7 bases. In germline, CDR1 is MNHEY, CDR2 SMNVEV (reference sequence). This CDR3 comprises 17 residues. Trimming cost V 6 bases and J 4 bases; bases outside gene matches: 17. The CDR3 nucleotides are TGTGCCAGCAGACCCGCGCTTGAGGGGAGACAGGGCTATGGCTACACCTTC. Its translation is CASRPALEGRQGYGYTF.

This chain uses TRBV19 with TRBJ1-1, with D perhaps matching TRBD1 (6 bases). The V gene lost 5 bases and the J gene lost 5 bases, with 15 bases spanning the gap. The CDR3 is 14 residues long. Germline V gene lookup returns CDR1 LNHDA and CDR2 SQIVND (reference sequence). The chain's CDR3 is CASSLFTGNTEAFF. The CDR3 nucleotides are TGTGCCAGTAGTCTCTTTACAGGGAATACTGAAGCTTTCTTT.

The chain employs TRBV5-1 and TRBJ2-1, with a tentative D call TRBD2 (5 bases). The CDR3 is 14 amino acids. The ends were cut back, 4 bases at V and 6 bases at J, with 14 bases in the middle. Germline CDR1 reads SGHRS; CDR2 reads YFSETQ. The CDR3 is CASSDTGGINEQFF. The CDR3 DNA is TGCGCCAGCAGCGACACCGGAGGAATCAATGAGCAGTTCTTC.

The rearrangement uses TRBV4-3 and TRBJ2-5, with a tentative D call TRBD2 (7 bases). Trimming stripped 4 bases from V and 4 bases from J, with 10 bases between. Germline V lookup: CDR1 LGHNA, CDR2 YSLEER. The CDR3 runs 13 residues. The CDR3 nucleotides read TGCGCCAGCAGCCGGGGGGGCCGAGAGACCCAGTACTTC. Protein sequence: CASSRGGRETQYF.

The chain joins TRBV12-3 or TRBV12-4 to TRBJ1-4; TRBD1 matches 9 bases. CDR3 size: 13 residues. Germline trimming cut 11 bases from V and 8 bases from J; bases unmatched to any gene: 9. Written as DNA, the CDR3 is TGTGCCTGTAACAGGGGGCGCTTGGAAAAACTGTTTTTT. It encodes CACNRGRLEKLFF.

The V call is TRBV6-2 or TRBV6-3, the J call TRBJ2-5; no clear D gene. The ends were cut back, 5 bases at V and 3 bases at J, with 10 bases in the middle. The CDR3 runs 13 residues. Per the germline V gene, CDR1 is MNHEY and CDR2 is SVGEGT. CDR3 in amino acids: CASSEVQKETQYF. The CDR3 DNA reads as TGTGCCAGCAGTGAGGTACAAAAAGAGACCCAGTACTTC.

The chain uses TRBV18 and TRBJ2-3, with 8 bases aligning to TRBD1. The CDR3 totals 24 residues. Germline trimming cut 2 bases from V and 1 base from J; bases unmatched to any gene: 29. CDR1 KGHSH and CDR2 LQKENI come from the germline V gene. Here the CDR3 DNA reads TGTGCCAGCTCACCAAGGGTCCGAGGACAAGCAGGACAGGGTGTGGGGGGTGGCACAGATACGCAGTATTTT. Amino acid sequence: CASSPRVRGQAGQGVGGGTDTQYF.

V usage is TRBV29-1 and J usage is TRBJ2-1; 8 nucleotides align to TRBD2. CDR1 and CDR2 (germline): SQVTM, ANQGSEA. This CDR3 spans 14 amino acids. Trimming cost V 2 bases and J 6 bases; bases outside gene matches: 6. The CDR3 loop reads CSVEKREFGNEQFF. Here the CDR3 DNA reads TGCAGCGTTGAAAAGCGGGAGTTTGGCAATGAGCAGTTCTTC.